Shown below are 20 T cell receptor beta chains from a single sample sequenced in a study of cytomegalovirus exposure and HLA in healthy donors. The table came from immunoSEQ multiplex PCR; TCRdb's copy has only in-frame clones and leaves some out. Of over 150,000 clones in the sample, about 89% are singletons; the top ten hold roughly 3%. Sequencing was done on a sample of PBMCs. The receptors originated from a woman aged 18-30 years in good health and CMV-seropositive.

The rearrangement links TRBV5-5 to TRBJ2-7; 7 positions match TRBD1. Germline CDR1 and CDR2: SGHKS and YYEKEE (reference sequence). The ends lost 1 base at V and 6 bases at J; junction bases unmatched: 16. The CDR3 runs 17 residues. CDR3 coding DNA: TGTGCCAGCAGCTTGAGGGGGCCCCGACCGTGGTCAAGCGAGCAGTACTTC. Protein sequence: CASSLRGPRPWSSEQYF.

The chain couples TRBV6-5 to TRBJ2-1; D call uncertain. This CDR3 is 14 amino acids long. Germline CDR1 reads MNHEY; CDR2 reads SVGAGI. Deletions cut 2 bases from V and 7 bases from J, with 12 bases between. CDR3 coding DNA: TGTGCCAGCAGTTACGTCAGTTTGCGGAATGAGCAGTTCTTC. It encodes CASSYVSLRNEQFF.

The chain links TRBV7-9 to TRBJ2-7; D uncertain. This CDR3 contains 12 residues. V lost 7 bases and J lost 1, with 8 bases in between. Germline V gene data show CDR1 as SEHNR and CDR2 as FQNEAQ (reference sequence). Here the CDR3 reads CASTITSYEQYF. The DNA of the CDR3 is TGTGCCAGCACAATTACTTCCTACGAGCAGTACTTC.

The rearrangement joins TRBV7-9 to TRBJ2-2; TRBD2 agrees at 16 bases. This CDR3 spans 16 amino acids. Germline loops: CDR1 SEHNR, CDR2 FQNEAQ (reference sequence). J gave up 5 bases and V 4 bases, and 1 base lay outside the gene matches. Written as DNA, the CDR3 is TGTGCCAGCAGCTCGGGACTAGCGGGGGGGACCGGGGAGCTGTTTTTT. It encodes CASSSGLAGGTGELFF.

The chain employs TRBV6-6 and TRBJ2-1; D is undetermined. Germline V gene data show CDR1 as MNHNY and CDR2 as SVGAGI (reference sequence). The ends were cut back, 8 bases at V and 4 bases at J, with 9 bases in the middle. This CDR3 has 12 amino acids. The CDR3 DNA follows: TGTGCCAGCCACTCCCGTTACAATGAGCAGTTCTTC. Protein sequence: CASHSRYNEQFF.

The J gene is TRBJ2-7, the V gene TRBV2, with a possible D match to TRBD1 (5 bases). The CDR3 is 15 amino acids. The germline V gene has CDR1 SNHLY and CDR2 FYNNEI. The V end was cut by 2 bases, the J end by 5 bases, with 16 bases between. The CDR3 DNA reads TGTGCCAGCAGTGAAATTCGACAGTCCCCCCACGAGCAGTACTTC. Protein product: CASSEIRQSPHEQYF.

The rearrangement joins TRBV6-1 to TRBJ2-7; possible D gene TRBD2, 6 bases. This CDR3 contains 14 residues. Germline CDR1 and CDR2: MNHNS and SASEGT. Trimming removed 4 bases at V and 7 bases at J, with 17 bases between. In nucleotides, the CDR3 is TGTGCCAGCAGTGGGGTTATTAGCGGAGGTGAGCAGTACTTC. Protein product: CASSGVISGGEQYF.

The rearrangement links TRBV28 to TRBJ2-3; no firm D call. The CDR3 is made up of 13 amino acids. Trimming took off 7 bases at V and 6 bases at J, with 14 bases between the two ends. The germline CDR1 and CDR2 sequences are MDHEN and SYDVKM. The CDR3: CASTSLLGDTQYF. In DNA form, the CDR3 reads TGTGCCAGCACTTCTCTTCTTGGCGATACGCAGTATTTT.

This chain joins TRBV5-1 and TRBJ2-2, with D perhaps matching TRBD2 (5 bases). Germline assignment: CDR1 SGHRS and CDR2 YFSETQ. The germline V and J ends were trimmed by 1 base and 1 base, with 8 bases remaining between them. The CDR3 length is 15 residues. The CDR3 region is CASSLRGRNTGELFF. DNA of the CDR3: TGCGCCAGCAGCTTGCGGGGTAGGAACACCGGGGAGCTGTTTTTT. Variable domain in full (rest from reference TRBV5-1 and TRBJ2-2): KAGVTQTPRYLIKTRGQQVTLSCSPISGHRSVSWYQQTPGQGLQFLFEYFSETQRNKGNFPGRFSGRQFSNSRSEMNVSTLELGDSALYLCASSLRGRNTGELFFGEGSRLTVL.

This clone occurred once. V is TRBV7-2 and J is TRBJ2-6, with 11 nucleotides matching TRBD1. V lost 0 bases and J lost 3; bases outside the gene matches: 7. CDR1 and CDR2 (germline): SGHTA, FQGNSA. The CDR3 runs 19 residues. CDR3 sequence reads: CASSLAAGQGASGANVLTF. The DNA for the CDR3 is TGTGCCAGCAGCTTAGCGGCCGGACAGGGGGCAAGTGGGGCCAACGTCCTGACTTTC.

This chain uses TRBV6-5 with TRBJ2-7, with D unclear. Trimming shortened V by 6 bases and J by 4 bases, and 13 bases separated the two germline ends. The CDR3 is 13 amino acids. Germline CDR1 MNHEY, CDR2 SVGAGI. CDR3 nucleotide sequence: TGTGCCAGCAGACCACAGAGTTTGTACGAGCAGTACTTC. Translating gives CASRPQSLYEQYF.

This chain connects TRBV7-2 to TRBJ2-7; unclear D gene. This CDR3 region has 13 residues. V lost 5 bases and J 0 bases, leaving 8 bases between the germline ends. Germline CDR1 is SGHTA and CDR2 is FQGNSA. As DNA, the CDR3 is TGTGCCAGCAGCCCCCCGAGCTCCTACGAGCAGTACTTC. Protein product: CASSPPSSYEQYF.

The chain carries TRBV11-3 and TRBJ2-1; 8 nucleotides line up with TRBD1. Germline V gene sequence: CDR1 SGHNT, CDR2 YENEEA. The CDR3 consists of 13 residues. Germline trimming cut 4 bases from V and 7 bases from J; bases unmatched to any gene: 3. In DNA, the CDR3 is TGTGCCAGCAGCTCGGACAGGGCTAATGAGCAGTTCTTC. Its protein product is CASSSDRANEQFF. Full variable domain (rest looked up from reference TRBV11-3 and TRBJ2-1): EAGVVQSPRYKIIEKKQPVAFWCNPISGHNTLYWYLQNLGQGPELLIRYENEEAVDDSQLPKDRFSAERLKGVDSTLKIQPAELGDSAVYLCASSSDRANEQFFGPGTRLTVL.

The J gene is TRBJ2-3, the V gene TRBV9; the D gene is possibly TRBD2 (6 bases). V lost 4 bases, J lost 3 bases, and 15 bases lay in between. The CDR3 totals 15 residues. Per germline, CDR1 SGDLS and CDR2 YYNGEE. The CDR3: CASSPWREGTDTQYF. CDR3 coding DNA: TGTGCCAGCAGCCCTTGGAGGGAAGGAACAGATACGCAGTATTTT.

The chain has TRBV7-2 and TRBJ2-7; 9 nucleotides match TRBD1. V lost 5 bases and J lost 3; bases outside the gene matches: 11. This CDR3 comprises 16 residues. The germline gives CDR1 SGHTA, CDR2 FQGNSA. The CDR3 reads CASSPGGWGQGYEQYF. The CDR3, as DNA: TGTGCCAGCAGCCCCGGAGGATGGGGACAGGGCTACGAGCAGTACTTC.

V and J are TRBV7-9 and TRBJ2-5; D perhaps matches TRBD2 (5 bases). CDR3 length: 14 amino acids. The V and J ends lost 6 bases and 2 bases respectively, with 13 bases between them. Germline CDR1 reads SEHNR; CDR2 reads FQNEAQ (reference sequence). This CDR3 is CASRGSSGQETQYF. CDR3 nucleotides: TGTGCCAGCAGGGGTTCTTCGGGGCAAGAGACCCAGTACTTC.

The CDR3 region has the DNA TGTGCCAGCACCTCGGTAGCGAGTTACAATGAGCAGTTCTTC. Protein product: CASTSVASYNEQFF. The V call is TRBV6-6, the J call TRBJ2-1, with D perhaps TRBD2 (5 bases). CDR1 is MNHNY and CDR2 is SVGAGI in the germline V gene (reference sequence). The V and J ends lost 7 bases and 4 bases respectively, with 14 bases between them. CDR3 length: 14 amino acids.

Only a few counts were recorded for this clone. J is TRBJ1-5 and V is TRBV30, with TRBD1 identical over 7 bases. CDR1 is GTSNPN, CDR2 SVGIG, per germline (reference sequence). J was trimmed by 0 bases and V by 7 bases; bases with no gene match: 9. The CDR3 length is 15 residues. CDR3: CASSVGQISNQPQHF. The CDR3 bases are TGTGCCTCCTCCGTGGGACAGATTAGCAATCAGCCCCAGCATTTT.

This chain uses TRBV7-9 with TRBJ2-3, with 11 bases matching TRBD2. Looked up from germline, CDR1 is SEHNR and CDR2 is FQNEAQ (reference sequence). The CDR3 is made up of 16 amino acids. V dropped 4 bases and J dropped 6; count of bases not matched to a gene: 9. Here the CDR3 DNA reads TGTGCCAGCAGCTCTCGGACTAGCGGGCTAGGGGATACGCAGTATTTT. Protein product: CASSSRTSGLGDTQYF.

The gene calls are TRBV19 and TRBJ2-7; TRBD1 matches 7 bases. The CDR3 runs to 15 residues. Germline trimming cut 6 bases from V and 4 bases from J; bases unmatched to any gene: 12. In germline, CDR1 is LNHDA, CDR2 SQIVND (reference sequence). The CDR3 bases are TGTGCCAGTAGCCCTACCGGGACAGAAGATTACGAGCAGTACTTC. Translating gives CASSPTGTEDYEQYF.